The 29 T cell receptor beta chains below were found in one sample sequenced in a study of T cells in Graves' hyperthyroidism and ophthalmopathy. The investigators amplified TCR beta CDR3 regions from RNA transcripts. Primed by the HTBI set, a first-round RT-PCR was run on the TCR CDR3. TCRdb reprocessed the multiplex PCR reads with MiXCR, giving one entry per CDR3 protein. The sample gives around 660,000 distinct CDR3 sequences, roughly 45% of which show up once; less than 9% is in the top ten. The sequenced material came from peripheral blood or thyroid tissue (not recorded which). These receptors were obtained from an adult man with Graves' disease, either hyperthyroidism or ophthalmopathy (not recorded which).

The genes are TRBV9 and TRBJ1-1, with no clear D. Between the trimmed V and J ends, which lost 5 bases and 4 bases, there was a span of 12 bases. This CDR3 is built from 13 residues. The germline gives CDR1 SGDLS, CDR2 YYNGEE. In DNA form, the CDR3 reads TGTGCCAGCAGTTACGGGGAGAGCACTGAAGCTTTCTTT. Residues: CASSYGESTEAFF.

Of note for this clonotype: Relative to the germline gene, one junction end is altered; a read error may explain this. The chain has TRBV2 and TRBJ2-6, with D possibly being TRBD1 (6 bases). The CDR3 loop spans 11 amino acids. Per the germline V gene, CDR1 is SNHLY and CDR2 is FYNNEI. As DNA, the CDR3 is TGTGCCAGCAGAGGGGGCAACGTCCTGACTTTC. Translated: CASRGGNVLTF.

This clonotype has a handful of counts. This chain connects TRBV20-1 to TRBJ2-7, with D possibly TRBD2 on 5 matching bases. The V end lost 1 base, the J end lost 2 bases, and 12 bases lay between the germline ends. CDR3 size: 14 residues. CDR1 is DFQATT and CDR2 is SNEGSKA in the germline V gene (reference sequence). Here the CDR3 DNA reads TGCAGTGCTAGAGCGGGCGGGCCTACCTACGAGCAGTACTTC. Translation gives CSARAGGPTYEQYF.

This clonotype appeared a few times. The chain combines TRBV5-5 with TRBJ1-4, with D unclear. The CDR3 is 13 amino acids. Germline V lookup: CDR1 SGHKS, CDR2 YYEKEE (reference sequence). Trimming shortened V by 0 bases and J by 10 bases, and 10 bases separated the two germline ends. The CDR3 loop reads CASSLETHGKLFF. In DNA form, the CDR3 reads TGTGCCAGCAGCTTGGAGACGCATGGAAAACTGTTTTTT.

The sample holds a few counts of this clonotype. This chain links TRBV12-3 or TRBV12-4 with TRBJ2-5, with unresolved D. Between the trimmed V and J ends, which lost 3 bases and 2 bases, there was a span of 13 bases. The CDR3 length is 15 residues. DNA of the CDR3: TGTGCCAGCAGTTTGTCCCTCAATAAACAAGAGACCCAGTACTTC. This sequence encodes CASSLSLNKQETQYF.

The V and J genes are TRBV24-1 and TRBJ2-7; TRBD1 agrees at 7 bases. CDR3 length: 13 amino acids. With V trimmed by 1 base and J by 9 bases, 5 bases remained unmatched. Germline V lookup: CDR1 KGHDR, CDR2 SFDVKD. CDR3 amino acids: CATSDLGGSGQYF. As DNA, the CDR3 is TGTGCCACCAGTGATTTAGGGGGCAGCGGGCAGTACTTC.

This chain connects TRBV15 to TRBJ1-1; D gene ambiguous. The CDR3 loop spans 15 amino acids. The ends were cut back, 3 bases at V and 0 bases at J, with 11 bases in the middle. The germline gives CDR1 LNHNV, CDR2 YYDKDF (reference sequence). CDR3 nucleotides: TGTGCCACCAGCAGTGCTAGACGGTTGAACACTGAAGCTTTCTTT. Translated, it gives CATSSARRLNTEAFF.

This clonotype was picked up many times. The gene calls are TRBV27 and TRBJ1-6; the D is unclear. CDR1 is MNHEY and CDR2 is SMNVEV in the germline V gene (reference sequence). V lost 3 bases and J lost 8, with 14 bases in between. The CDR3 sequence is 15 residues long. CDR3 residues: CASSLGSHPHSPLHF. The CDR3 DNA is TGTGCCAGCAGTTTGGGTTCGCATCCGCATTCACCCCTCCACTTT.

This rearrangement joins TRBV12-3 or TRBV12-4 to TRBJ2-2; 10 nucleotides agree with TRBD2. The J segment lost 5 bases and the V segment lost 8 bases, leaving 11 bases of the junction unmatched. This CDR3 is built from 16 residues. CDR3 coding DNA: TGTGCCAGCGGGAGCCGGCTAGCGGGGGTGACCGGGGAGCTGTTTTTT. Its translation is CASGSRLAGVTGELFF.

V is TRBV6-1 and J is TRBJ1-2; 8 bases fit TRBD1. From germline, CDR1 is MNHNS and CDR2 SASEGT. With 6 bases clipped from V and 6 bases from J, the junction kept 6 bases outside the gene matches. This CDR3 spans 13 amino acids. The chain's CDR3 is CASRSGGSHGYTF. The CDR3 bases are TGTGCCAGCAGATCAGGGGGCAGCCATGGCTACACCTTC.

This clonotype was observed a handful of times. An end of the junction differs from the germline gene, which may be a read error. V and J are TRBV10-3 and TRBJ1-5, with 7 positions matching TRBD1. Germline CDR1 ENHRY, CDR2 SYGVKD. The CDR3 totals 16 residues. For the CDR3, the DNA is TGTGCCAGCAGTGAACAGAGACAGGGATACAATCAGCCCCAGCATTTT. Amino acid sequence: CASSEQRQGYNQPQHF.

This clonotype has ten or more counts. This chain connects TRBV11-2 to TRBJ2-2; D unclear. Germline-derived CDR1 and CDR2 are SGHAT and FQNNGV. Trimming stripped 0 bases from V and 1 base from J, with 6 bases between. The CDR3 length is 15 residues. The chain's CDR3 is CASSLDSQNTGELFF. In DNA form, the CDR3 reads TGTGCCAGCAGCTTAGATTCCCAGAACACCGGGGAGCTGTTTTTT.

The chain links TRBV29-1 to TRBJ1-2; D remains ambiguous. CDR1 is SQVTM, CDR2 ANQGSEA, per germline. This CDR3 spans 13 amino acids. Trimming stripped 8 bases from V and 4 bases from J, with 17 bases between. CDR3 amino acids: CSLASSSIYGYTF. The CDR3, as DNA: TGCAGCTTAGCCTCTTCCAGTATCTATGGCTACACCTTC.

This sequence joins TRBV7-3 and TRBJ1-2; D possibly corresponds to TRBD1 (5 bases). Germline CDR1 is SGHTA and CDR2 is FQGTGA. Trimming took 3 bases from V and 5 from J, leaving 16 bases between them. The CDR3 is 15 residues long. The CDR3 loop reads CASSFRDREGYGYTF. DNA for the CDR3: TGTGCCAGCAGCTTCCGGGACCGGGAAGGGTATGGCTACACCTTC.

As concerns this clonotype: The CDR3 does not close with the conserved phenylalanine or tryptophan, likely indicating a read error. The DNA is left out, because the CDR3 cannot be placed on it with certainty; the CDR3 is given as TCRdb lists it. The rearrangement links TRBV7-9 to TRBJ1-3. The CDR3 has 10 amino acids, counting both end residues. Germline values: CDR1 SEHNR, CDR2 FQNEAQ (reference sequence). CDR3 residues: CASSLTPGLA.

In regard to this clonotype: A much larger clone lies one base from this, so it may be a read error. V is TRBV29-1 and J is TRBJ1-4; D remains unclear. The CDR3 sequence is 11 residues long. Germline V gives CDR1 SQVTM, CDR2 ANQGSEA. The CDR3: CSVERGVKLLF. CDR3 nucleotide sequence: TGCAGCGTTGAGCGGGGAGTAAAACTGCTTTTT.

Points on this clonotype: Its ends do not fully match the called genes, so a read error is possible. The chain couples TRBV29-1 to TRBJ2-6; 9 positions match TRBD1. CDR1 and CDR2 (germline): SQVTM, ANQGSEA. The CDR3 is 15 amino acids. DNA of the CDR3: TGCAGCGTTGATTCATGGGACAGGGTCCTAGGGACTGAAGCTTTC. Translated, it gives CSVDSWDRVLGTEAF.

About this clonotype: No conserved phenylalanine or tryptophan ends this CDR3, so it is likely a read error. The chain links TRBV10-3 to TRBJ1-2; unclear D gene. Trimming shortened V by 10 bases and J by 4 bases, and 16 bases separated the two germline ends. Looked up from germline, CDR1 is ENHRY and CDR2 is SYGVKD. The CDR3 is 13 residues long. The CDR3 DNA follows: TGTGCCAGCAGCCGTACTCTCGGCTATGGCTACACCCTC. Its protein is CASSRTLGYGYTL.

On this clonotype: A much larger clone differs by one base, so this may be a read error. The chain couples TRBV29-1 to TRBJ1-2; 9 nucleotides match TRBD1. Germline CDR1 reads SQVTM; CDR2 reads ANQGSEA. This CDR3 spans 14 amino acids. The CDR3 DNA reads TGCAACGCCCGGGGAACAGGGGGCCTAGGCGGCTACACCTTC. Protein sequence: CNARGTGGLGGYTF.

This clonotype was seen a few times. The chain recombines TRBV20-1 with TRBJ1-2; the match to TRBD1 covers 7 bases. Trimming took 0 bases from V and 7 from J; bases not matched to a gene: 8. This CDR3 spans 14 amino acids. Germline CDR1 and CDR2: DFQATT and SNEGSKA (reference sequence). The CDR3 is CSARDQEGASGYTF. The CDR3 DNA follows: TGCAGTGCTAGAGATCAGGAGGGGGCATCTGGCTACACCTTC.

In this sample, this clonotype turned up a few times. The chain couples TRBV7-2 to TRBJ1-2; 10 nucleotides agree with TRBD1. CDR3 size: 14 residues. CDR1 and CDR2 (germline): SGHTA, FQGNSA. Trimming took 6 bases from V and 7 from J; bases not matched to a gene: 8. The CDR3 spells CASSTQTGGGGYTF. The CDR3 DNA follows: TGTGCCAGCAGTACACAGACAGGGGGCGGTGGCTACACCTTC.

V usage is TRBV29-1 and J usage is TRBJ2-5; the D gene could be TRBD1 or TRBD2 (5 bases each). The CDR3 totals 12 residues. Germline assignment: CDR1 SQVTM and CDR2 ANQGSEA. V lost 0 bases and J lost 9, with 11 bases in between. The CDR3 spells CSVEDPGRPQYF. The CDR3 nucleotides read TGCAGCGTTGAAGATCCGGGACGGCCCCAGTACTTC.

This clonotype was detected only a few times. The chain joins TRBV6-6 to TRBJ1-1; 9 bases match TRBD1. CDR1 is MNHNY, CDR2 SVGAGI, per germline (reference sequence). The CDR3 covers 15 residues. The junction had 4 bases not matched to a gene; V was cut back by 0 bases and J by 5 bases. The chain's CDR3 is CASSYSGQGGTEAFF. The CDR3 DNA sequence: TGTGCCAGCAGTTACTCGGGACAGGGAGGGACTGAAGCTTTCTTT.

This clonotype was counted ten times or more. This chain connects TRBV9 to TRBJ1-6, with TRBD1 identical over 8 bases. Germline CDR1 reads SGDLS; CDR2 reads YYNGEE. The V segment lost 2 bases and the J segment 10 bases; nucleotides outside the gene matches: 5. This CDR3 is 14 amino acids long. The CDR3 spells CASSVTGVMSPLHF. The CDR3 nucleotides read TGTGCCAGCAGCGTGACAGGGGTGATGTCACCCCTCCACTTT.

This clonotype was seen at least ten times. The V call is TRBV10-3, the J call TRBJ1-1; no clear D. The CDR3 consists of 14 residues. V gave up 8 bases and J gave up 1 base, with 14 bases separating them. The germline V gene encodes CDR1 ENHRY and CDR2 SYGVKD. CDR3 DNA: TGTGCCATCGCTAAGCGGACGGAGAACACTGAAGCTTTCTTT. It specifies CAIAKRTENTEAFF.

The rearrangement uses TRBV13 and TRBJ1-1; D not certain. CDR1 and CDR2 (germline): PRHDT, FYEKMQ (reference sequence). This CDR3 is 12 amino acids long. Deletions cut 5 bases from V and 10 bases from J, with 14 bases between. The DNA of the CDR3 is TGTGCCAGCAGCCCCCCCCGGGTGGCAGCTTTCTTT. Its protein is CASSPPRVAAFF.

This clonotype was counted between two and nine times. The chain couples TRBV19 to TRBJ2-2; possibly TRBD1 for D (5 bases). Germline V lookup: CDR1 LNHDA, CDR2 SQIVND (reference sequence). This CDR3 spans 16 amino acids. V gave up 7 bases and J gave up 1 base, with 16 bases separating them. CDR3 sequence: CASNPTQGRNTGELFF. In DNA form, the CDR3 reads TGTGCCAGTAATCCCACCCAGGGCAGGAACACCGGGGAGCTGTTTTTT.

On this clonotype itself: One junction end disagrees with the germline gene, perhaps due to a read error. This rearrangement joins TRBV10-2 to TRBJ1-6; D not resolved. Germline CDR1 and CDR2: WSHSY and SAAADI. The CDR3 extends over 14 amino acids. The CDR3 protein is CAWSTLVSNSPLHF. DNA for the CDR3: TGTGCCTGGAGTACCCTGGTATCTAATTCACCCCTCCACTTT.

V usage is TRBV6-5 and J usage is TRBJ2-7; D gene ambiguous. The V and J ends lost 4 bases and 2 bases respectively, with 6 bases between them. The CDR3 runs 12 residues. Germline V gene sequence: CDR1 MNHEY, CDR2 SVGAGI. CDR3 residues: CASSFLPYEQYF. The CDR3 DNA is TGTGCCAGCAGTTTTCTCCCCTACGAGCAGTACTTC.